Detailed here is one TCR beta chain. This specimen belongs to a study of blood T cell repertoires in COVID-19. Trimming at V came to 5 bases and at J to 5 bases, leaving 6 bases not matched to a gene. In germline, CDR1 is SGHRS, CDR2 YFSETQ. The CDR3 has 15 residues. The protocol was immunoSEQ multiplex PCR, while the TCRdb copy is restricted to in-frame clones and leaves out a portion. The sample yields just over 50,000 clones, over 75% seen once. The specimen was peripheral blood. The sequence was collected from a man aged 65 to 79 with acute or convalescent COVID-19. This chain uses TRBV5-1 with TRBJ1-4; 10 bases agree with TRBD1. DNA of the CDR3: TGCGCCAGCAGAAAAGGGGGACAGGGGAATGAAAAACTGTTTTTT. This gives the protein CASRKGGQGNEKLFF. Full variable domain (missing parts from reference TRBV5-1 and TRBJ1-4): KAGVTQTPRYLIKTRGQQVTLSCSPISGHRSVSWYQQTPGQGLQFLFEYFSETQRNKGNFPGRFSGRQFSNSRSEMNVSTLELGDSALYLCASRKGGQGNEKLFFGSGTQLSVL.